These 30 T cell receptor beta chains came from one sample sequenced in a study of blood T cell repertoires in COVID-19. Sequenced by immunoSEQ multiplex PCR; TCRdb stores in-frame clones only, minus some. This sample has about 150,000 clones, with roughly 78% found just once. Sequenced: PBMCs or T cells enriched from blood (not recorded which). Every receptor here comes from a woman in her seventies in a cohort exposed to, infected with or recovered from COVID-19 (not recorded which).

The genes are TRBV6-1 and TRBJ2-1; possible D gene TRBD2, 6 bases. Germline assignment: CDR1 MNHNS and CDR2 SASEGT. V lost 1 base, J lost 4 bases, and 8 bases lay in between. The CDR3 has 14 amino acids. CDR3 sequence: CASSEVAGYNEQFF. The CDR3, as DNA: TGTGCCAGCAGTGAAGTCGCGGGGTACAATGAGCAGTTCTTC.

The chain is built from TRBV9 and TRBJ2-7, with D possibly being TRBD2 (6 bases). CDR1 and CDR2 (germline): SGDLS, YYNGEE. V gave up 0 bases and J gave up 1 base, with 20 bases separating them. This CDR3 comprises 18 residues. CDR3: CASSVEGLALLQSYEQYF. CDR3 nucleotides: TGTGCCAGCAGCGTAGAGGGCCTAGCGCTCTTACAATCCTACGAGCAGTACTTC.

The genes are TRBV2 and TRBJ2-3; 13 positions match TRBD2. The length of the CDR3 is 16 residues. The germline gives CDR1 SNHLY, CDR2 FYNNEI. After removal of 5 bases from V and 4 bases from J, the junction contained 6 bases not matched to a gene. CDR3 DNA sequence: TGTGCCAGCAGTCCTCAACTAGCGGGAGGGGCAGATACGCAGTATTTT. Residues: CASSPQLAGGADTQYF.

This clone turned up a few times. The chain is built from TRBV9 and TRBJ2-2, with 8 bases fitting TRBD2. After removal of 6 bases from V and 5 bases from J, the junction contained 12 bases not matched to a gene. Germline V gene data show CDR1 as SGDLS and CDR2 as YYNGEE. The length of the CDR3 is 16 residues. This CDR3 is CASNPFAGGGTGELFF. DNA of the CDR3: TGTGCCAGCAATCCATTTGCGGGAGGTGGGACCGGGGAGCTGTTTTTT.

This chain uses TRBV6-5 with TRBJ2-5; TRBD1 is a possible D gene (5 bases). The CDR3 totals 14 residues. V lost 2 bases and J lost 4, with 11 bases in between. CDR1 is MNHEY, CDR2 SVGAGI, per germline. CDR3 residues: CASSYIGQGETQYF. CDR3 nucleotide sequence: TGTGCCAGCAGTTACATAGGGCAGGGAGAGACCCAGTACTTC.

This rearrangement joins TRBV7-2 to TRBJ1-3; TRBD1 agrees at 7 bases. The CDR3 runs to 16 residues. After removal of 5 bases from V and 4 bases from J, the junction contained 11 bases not matched to a gene. Germline V gives CDR1 SGHTA, CDR2 FQGNSA. Here the CDR3 DNA reads TGTGCCAGCAGCCCGGGGACAGTCGGAGGGGGAAACACCATATATTTT. Its protein is CASSPGTVGGGNTIYF.

The gene calls are TRBV18 and TRBJ1-5; unclear D gene. The germline V gene has CDR1 KGHSH and CDR2 LQKENI. Trimming took 2 bases from V and 2 from J, leaving 13 bases between them. The CDR3 contains 16 residues. In DNA, the CDR3 is TGTGCCAGCTCACCAGTGGTGATTAGCGGCAATCAGCCCCAGCATTTT. It encodes CASSPVVISGNQPQHF.

This chain uses TRBV11-1 with TRBJ1-2; the match to TRBD1 covers 9 bases. The CDR3 consists of 13 residues. V dropped 5 bases and J dropped 14; count of bases not matched to a gene: 12. Germline CDR1 is SGHAT and CDR2 is FQDESV (reference sequence). CDR3 in DNA: TGTGCCAGCAGCCGAAGGGGGGACAGGGCTGGTACCTTC. This encodes CASSRRGDRAGTF.

The V call is TRBV28, the J call TRBJ2-7, with 8 bases aligning to TRBD1. There are 21 residues in the CDR3. From germline, CDR1 is MDHEN and CDR2 SYDVKM. V was pared by 3 bases and J by 3 bases, with 25 bases of the junction left unmatched. DNA for the CDR3: TGTGCCAGCAGTTTTAGGGACAGGTTCTTAAGATCTAACTCGGGACACTACGAGCAGTACTTC. As protein: CASSFRDRFLRSNSGHYEQYF.

This clone was seen ten or more times. The rearrangement uses TRBV19 and TRBJ1-2, with a tentative D call TRBD1 (5 bases). Germline assignment: CDR1 LNHDA and CDR2 SQIVND (reference sequence). CDR3 length equals 14 residues. V was trimmed by 7 bases and J by 5 bases, leaving 17 bases between them. In nucleotides, the CDR3 is TGTGCCAGTACTCCAAGGGGAGGGCGGTATGGCTACACCTTC. This encodes CASTPRGGRYGYTF.

V and J are TRBV5-6 and TRBJ1-5, with D tentatively TRBD1 (6 bases). The CDR3 length is 14 residues. Germline CDR1 SGHDT, CDR2 YYEEEE. Trimming took 1 base from V and 2 from J, leaving 7 bases between them. The CDR3, as DNA: TGTGCCAGCAGCTTGACAGGGCGCAATCAGCCCCAGCATTTT. Encoded protein: CASSLTGRNQPQHF. Variable domain in full (rest from reference TRBV5-6 and TRBJ1-5): DAGVTQSPTHLIKTRGQQVTLRCSPKSGHDTVSWYQQALGQGPQFIFQYYEEEERQRGNFPDRFSGHQFPNYSSELNVNALLLGDSALYLCASSLTGRNQPQHFGDGTRLSIL.

Concerning this clone: The same CDR3 arises from other DNA sequences in this sample as well. The V gene is TRBV28, the J gene TRBJ1-5, with TRBD1 matching 8 bases. This CDR3 region has 12 residues. The germline V gene encodes CDR1 MDHEN and CDR2 SYDVKM. The trim removed 6 bases at V and 7 bases at J, leaving 2 bases unmatched. This chain's CDR3 is CASSQGAQPQHF. CDR3 nucleotide sequence: TGTGCCAGCAGCCAGGGGGCCCAGCCCCAGCATTTT.

The chain recombines TRBV2 with TRBJ2-7; D may be TRBD1 (6 bases). Trimming took 6 bases from V and 0 from J, leaving 12 bases between them. The CDR3 runs 14 residues. Germline CDR1 and CDR2: SNHLY and FYNNEI. CDR3 sequence: CASSSSRGSYEQYF. CDR3 coding DNA: TGTGCCAGCAGCTCCTCCAGGGGCTCCTACGAGCAGTACTTC.

This chain joins TRBV28 and TRBJ2-1; TRBD2 might be the D (6 bases). Germline CDR1 and CDR2: MDHEN and SYDVKM. This CDR3 comprises 14 residues. V was trimmed by 3 bases and J by 3 bases, leaving 9 bases between them. The CDR3 spells CASSFGGGYNEQFF. The CDR3 DNA reads as TGTGCCAGCAGTTTCGGGGGAGGCTACAATGAGCAGTTCTTC.

The V gene is TRBV28, the J gene TRBJ1-1; TRBD1 is a possible D gene (5 bases). Trimming removed 4 bases at V and 3 bases at J, with 12 bases between. The CDR3 spans 14 residues. CDR1 and CDR2 from the germline V gene are MDHEN and SYDVKM. CDR3 nucleotides: TGTGCCAGCAGTTCGAAAGGGGAAGACACTGAAGCTTTCTTT. As protein: CASSSKGEDTEAFF.

The chain recombines TRBV15 with TRBJ1-4; 11 bases agree with TRBD1. Trimming cost V 4 bases and J 10 bases; bases outside gene matches: 11. CDR1 is LNHNV, CDR2 YYDKDF, per germline (reference sequence). The CDR3 is made up of 16 amino acids. The DNA of the CDR3 is TGTGCCACCAGCAAGTATCGGACAGGGGGCGCAGGAAAACTGTTTTTT. Its translation: CATSKYRTGGAGKLFF.

The chain carries TRBV6-1 and TRBJ2-7; weak D call: TRBD2 (5 bases). Trimming shortened V by 1 base and J by 10 bases, and 20 bases separated the two germline ends. The CDR3 is 15 amino acids. Germline CDR1 MNHNS, CDR2 SASEGT. The CDR3 nucleotides read TGTGCCAGCAGTGAAGGACGGTGGGAGCGAGGGTCCCAGTACTTC. This encodes CASSEGRWERGSQYF.

This chain links TRBV5-1 with TRBJ1-4; D gene ambiguous. V was cut by 0 bases and J by 8 bases, with 11 bases left in between. The CDR3 length is 14 residues. CDR1 and CDR2 (germline): SGHRS, YFSETQ. CDR3 DNA: TGCGCCAGCAGCTTGGGAGGGCTCGGCGAAAAACTGTTTTTT. It encodes CASSLGGLGEKLFF.

The CDR3, as DNA: TGTGCCAGCAGCTCAGGGTCCACTTCCTACAATGAGCAGTTCTTC. It encodes CASSSGSTSYNEQFF. The V and J genes are TRBV7-9 and TRBJ2-1, with a possible D match to TRBD1 (5 bases). V was cut by 4 bases and J by 1 base, with 11 bases left in between. The CDR3 is 15 amino acids. CDR1 and CDR2 from the germline V gene are SEHNR and FQNEAQ (reference sequence).

The chain has TRBV4-1 and TRBJ1-2; TRBD1 is a possible D gene (6 bases). CDR3 length equals 15 residues. With 3 bases removed from V and 5 bases from J, the gap between germline ends came to 16 bases. Germline values: CDR1 MGHRA, CDR2 YSYEKL. DNA of the CDR3: TGCGCCAGCAGCCATAATCTAAGGACAGAATATGGCTACACCTTC. It is translated as CASSHNLRTEYGYTF.

A few counts support this clone. The chain combines TRBV24-1 with TRBJ1-2; the match to TRBD1 covers 7 bases. Per the germline V gene, CDR1 is KGHDR and CDR2 is SFDVKD. V shed 3 bases and J 2 bases; nucleotides not matched to a gene: 11. CDR3 length equals 17 residues. CDR3 sequence (DNA): TGTGCCACCAGTGATCCTACTCCGGGACAGAAAAACTATGGCTACACCTTC. This translates into CATSDPTPGQKNYGYTF.

There are many counts of this clone. The chain joins TRBV3-1 (or the pseudogene TRBV3-2) to TRBJ2-2; a possible D gene is TRBD2 (7 bases). The V gene lost 0 bases and the J gene lost 5 bases, with 13 bases spanning the gap. The CDR3 extends over 16 amino acids. Germline CDR1 LGHDT, CDR2 YNNKEL (reference sequence). The CDR3 nucleotides read TGTGCCAGCAGCCAAGAGGGGCGGGGGCATACCGGGGAGCTGTTTTTT. Encoded protein: CASSQEGRGHTGELFF.

This clone appeared a single time. The gene calls are TRBV5-1 and TRBJ1-1; a possible D gene is TRBD1 (5 bases). V shed 5 bases and J shed 1 base, with 15 bases lying between them. This CDR3 has 15 residues. CDR1 SGHRS and CDR2 YFSETQ come from the germline V gene. This chain's CDR3 is CASRRGDGPNTEAFF. As DNA, the CDR3 is TGCGCCAGCAGGCGCGGGGACGGACCGAACACTGAAGCTTTCTTT.

V is TRBV11-3 and J is TRBJ2-1, with TRBD2 matching 10 bases. Germline V gives CDR1 SGHNT, CDR2 YENEEA. With 4 bases clipped from V and 6 bases from J, the junction kept 6 bases outside the gene matches. The CDR3 sequence is 15 residues long. CDR3 in amino acids: CASSSPSGSPNEQFF. The CDR3 DNA reads TGTGCCAGCAGCTCTCCTAGCGGGAGCCCCAATGAGCAGTTCTTC.

This clone was observed a few times. The CDR3 loop is CASSLQGRTDTQYF. The CDR3 nucleotides are TGTGCCAGCAGCCTACAGGGACGCACAGATACGCAGTATTTT. The chain carries TRBV6-5 and TRBJ2-3; perhaps TRBD1 as D (6 bases). The germline gives CDR1 MNHEY, CDR2 SVGAGI. Trimming left V 6 bases short and J 1 base short, with 11 bases between. The CDR3 has 14 amino acids.

This clone was found a few times. The chain couples TRBV19 to TRBJ1-5, with D unresolved. The length of the CDR3 is 14 residues. Germline V gene sequence: CDR1 LNHDA, CDR2 SQIVND (reference sequence). Trimming stripped 6 bases from V and 2 bases from J, with 11 bases between. CDR3 in DNA: TGTGCCAGTAGATTAGAGAGGCGCAATCAGCCCCAGCATTTT. This translates into CASRLERRNQPQHF.

The genes are TRBV5-1 and TRBJ1-1; no firm D call. Germline V gene data show CDR1 as SGHRS and CDR2 as YFSETQ. This CDR3 has 15 amino acids. Trimming removed 0 bases at V and 0 bases at J, with 9 bases between. CDR3 coding DNA: TGCGCCAGCAGCTTGGTAACGGGTTTGAACACTGAAGCTTTCTTT. This encodes CASSLVTGLNTEAFF.

V usage is TRBV11-2 and J usage is TRBJ2-1, with TRBD1 identical over 10 bases. The CDR3 is made up of 17 amino acids. The V gene's germline CDR1 is SGHAT and CDR2 FQNNGV. The V gene end was trimmed by 4 bases and the J gene end by 10 bases; junction bases not matched to a gene: 16. The chain's CDR3 is CASSSLHRDRGSGEQFF. The CDR3 DNA reads TGTGCCAGCAGCTCGTTACACCGGGACAGGGGCTCGGGGGAGCAGTTCTTC.

The chain is built from TRBV18 and TRBJ2-2; TRBD1 aligns across 7 bases. This CDR3 is 15 amino acids long. Trimming at V came to 10 bases and at J to 1 base, leaving 9 bases not matched to a gene. Germline-derived CDR1 and CDR2 are KGHSH and LQKENI. The chain's CDR3 is CATLPRTGNTGELFF. The CDR3 bases are TGTGCCACCTTACCCAGGACAGGGAACACCGGGGAGCTGTTTTTT.

J is TRBJ1-5 and V is TRBV10-3; 8 nucleotides line up with TRBD1. The germline gives CDR1 ENHRY, CDR2 SYGVKD. The CDR3 spans 14 residues. The ends lost 3 bases at V and 10 bases at J; junction bases unmatched: 8. CDR3 loop: CAISDQGASEPQHF. The CDR3, as DNA: TGTGCCATCAGTGACCAGGGGGCTAGCGAACCCCAGCATTTT.